A selection of T cell receptor beta chains follows, all from one sample in a study of T cell responses to AZD1222 COVID-19 vaccine. Sequenced by immunoSEQ multiplex PCR; TCRdb stores in-frame clones only, minus some. The repertoire holds 90,000 to 150,000 clones, with around 89% as singletons. The specimen comprised peripheral blood, sampled 28 days after the second AZD1222 dose. Source of these receptors: an adult who received the AZD1222 COVID-19 vaccine. CDR3s include the opening cysteine and the closing phenylalanine or tryptophan. D genes are given only for firm matches. Only part of the rows carry a size: once, few, many, or a class if the clone is expanded.

D gene	V gene	J gene	clone size	CDR3 DNA	CDR3 protein
-	TRBV5-1	TRBJ2-7	-	TGCGCCAGCAGCTTCCCCTACGAGCAGTACTTC	CASSFPYEQYF
-	TRBV5-5	TRBJ2-4	-	TGTGCCAGCAGCTTGGGACCGAGATCTTCTCTAGCCAAAAACATTCAGTACTTC	CASSLGPRSSLAKNIQYF
-	TRBV7-9	TRBJ1-6	-	TGTGCCAGCAGCTTATGGCAGGGTGGCTCCTATAATTCACCCCTCCACTTT	CASSLWQGGSYNSPLHF
TRBD2	TRBV11-3	TRBJ2-1	-	TGTGCCAGCAGCTCGAGCGGGACTAGCTCCTACAATGAGCAGTTCTTC	CASSSSGTSSYNEQFF
-	TRBV5-4	TRBJ2-1	once	TGTGCCAGCAGCGAAGGAGAGGGCTACAATGAGCAGTTCTTC	CASSEGEGYNEQFF
-	TRBV15	TRBJ1-2	-	TGTGCCACCAGCAGAGACCATGTGGGGGCCTACGGGACGCTTTATGGCTACACCTTC	CATSRDHVGAYGTLYGYTF
-	TRBV5-6	TRBJ2-7	-	TGTGCCAGCAGCTCCGGGACGATTACCTACGAGCAGTACTTC	CASSSGTITYEQYF
-	TRBV7-3	TRBJ1-1	-	TGTGCCAGCAGCTTCCGGGGCATGAACACTGAAGCTTTCTTT	CASSFRGMNTEAFF
TRBD2	TRBV7-3	TRBJ2-5	-	TGTGCCAGCAGCTTGGGGGGGAAAGAGACCCAGTACTTC	CASSLGGKETQYF
-	TRBV7-9	TRBJ2-7	few	TGTGCCAGCAGCTTAGTAGTCAGGGGATACGAGCAGTACTTC	CASSLVVRGYEQYF
-	TRBV21-1	TRBJ1-2	-	TGTGCCAGCAGCAAAGGGGTCGGCCGTACGGGGGGGTATGGCTACACCTTC	CASSKGVGRTGGYGYTF
TRBD1	TRBV14	TRBJ2-4	-	TGTGCCAGCAGCCCCCAGGACAGGGGAGGGGGCAAAAACATTCAGTACTTC	CASSPQDRGGGKNIQYF
-	TRBV19	TRBJ1-4	once	TGTGCCAGTAGTGCCCCCCTCGGACATTGGGAAAAACTGTTTTTT	CASSAPLGHWEKLFF
-	TRBV28	TRBJ2-7	-	TGTGCCAGCAGTGGGGACCCAATGAAGGGGTACGAGCAGTACTTC	CASSGDPMKGYEQYF
-	TRBV12-3/TRBV12-4	TRBJ1-4	-	TGTGCCAGCAGACCCGGGACGAGTGAAAAACTGTTTTTT	CASRPGTSEKLFF
-	TRBV9	TRBJ2-2	once	TGTGCCAGCAGCGTAGTTTCCGGGAGTCACACCGGGGAGCTGTTTTTT	CASSVVSGSHTGELFF
-	TRBV2	TRBJ2-3	-	TGTGCCAGCAGGAGGGCAGGGGATGGTGGTGGCACAGATACGCAGTATTTT	CASRRAGDGGGTDTQYF
-	TRBV11-2	TRBJ1-1	-	TGTGCCAGCAGCTTCGGCAGGGTGAACACTGAAGCTTTCTTT	CASSFGRVNTEAFF
-	TRBV5-1	TRBJ2-7	-	TGCGCCAGCAGCTTAGGACCTAGCACGGGAGAGCAGTACTTC	CASSLGPSTGEQYF
-	TRBV11-2	TRBJ2-7	-	TGTGCCAGTACCATCGACCCCTACAAGGCCTACGAGCAGTACTTC	CASTIDPYKAYEQYF
TRBD1	TRBV15	TRBJ2-5	-	TGTGCCACCAGCACAGGGGGCCAAGAGACCCAGTACTTC	CATSTGGQETQYF
-	TRBV6-5	TRBJ2-3	-	TGTGCCAGCAGTTCCCCCCTTAGGGATACGCAGTATTTT	CASSSPLRDTQYF
-	TRBV18	TRBJ2-7	-	TGTGCCAGCTCACTACCGGACTCGAGCTCCTACGAGCAGTACTTC	CASSLPDSSSYEQYF
TRBD2	TRBV27	TRBJ2-1	-	TGTGCCAGCAGCCCAGTCCTAGCGGGAGGGAACAATGAGCAGTTCTTC	CASSPVLAGGNNEQFF
-	TRBV18	TRBJ1-4	-	TGTGCCAGCTCACCCGGAGGGACTAATGAAAAACTGTTTTTT	CASSPGGTNEKLFF
-	TRBV7-9	TRBJ1-4	-	TGTGCCAGCAGCCCCGGCCGGGGGGATGAAAAACTGTTTTTT	CASSPGRGDEKLFF
TRBD2	TRBV6-2/TRBV6-3	TRBJ2-1	-	TGTGCCAGCAGTAGGCTAGCGGGAGCTTACTCCTACAATGAGCAGTTCTTC	CASSRLAGAYSYNEQFF